This is a list of T cell receptor beta chains from one sample in a study of blood T cell repertoires in COVID-19. Using immunoSEQ multiplex PCR, the repertoire was profiled, and TCRdb retains in-frame clones only, with some absent. In the table there are over 100,000 clones, approximately 87% of which are singletons. Source material: peripheral blood. The receptors shown here come from a woman in her 50s with acute or convalescent COVID-19. Both conserved end residues are part of each CDR3. A D gene is named only where the DNA matches it firmly. Clone size is shown for a subset of rows, as once, few, many or a class of expanded clone.

V	D	size	J	CDR3	DNA
TRBV5-1	.	.	TRBJ1-5	CASSPGQGGHQGQHF	TGCGCCAGCAGCCCAGGGCAAGGGGGTCATCAGGGCCAGCATTTT
TRBV30	.	.	TRBJ2-7	CAWNPGNRNEQYF	TGTGCCTGGAACCCCGGGAATCGGAACGAGCAGTACTTC
TRBV20-1	.	.	TRBJ2-7	CSAREIHEQYF	TGCAGTGCTAGGGAGATACACGAGCAGTACTTC
TRBV5-1	TRBD1	.	TRBJ2-7	CASSPRTGDYEQYF	TGCGCCAGCAGCCCTAGGACAGGGGACTACGAGCAGTACTTC
TRBV2	.	.	TRBJ1-1	CASSENPEPMNTEAFF	TGTGCCAGCAGTGAAAATCCGGAGCCGATGAACACTGAAGCTTTCTTT
TRBV3-1/TRBV3-2	.	.	TRBJ2-3	CASSHTRDTQYF	TGTGCCAGCAGCCACACCAGAGATACGCAGTATTTT
TRBV30	.	.	TRBJ2-7	CAWRGGTGHRRSSYEQYF	TGTGCCTGGAGAGGGGGTACGGGACATCGAAGGAGCTCCTACGAGCAGTACTTC
TRBV5-1	.	.	TRBJ1-1	CASSDPRGHNTEAFF	TGCGCCAGCAGCGACCCACGGGGACACAACACTGAAGCTTTCTTT
TRBV19	.	.	TRBJ1-2	CASSIRGAPGYGYTF	TGTGCCAGTAGTATCCGGGGGGCCCCAGGCTATGGCTACACCTTC
TRBV12-3/TRBV12-4	TRBD1	.	TRBJ1-2	CASSPQGGRGYTF	TGTGCCAGCAGCCCCCAGGGGGGACGTGGCTACACCTTC
TRBV12-3/TRBV12-4	.	.	TRBJ1-2	CASSKGNYGYTF	TGTGCCAGCAGCAAGGGGAACTATGGCTACACCTTC
TRBV6-5	TRBD1	once	TRBJ1-1	CASSPPTGGNTEAFF	TGTGCCAGCAGTCCTCCGACAGGGGGCAATACTGAAGCTTTCTTT
TRBV10-2	.	.	TRBJ1-1	CASSAQGRGNIMNTEAFF	TGCGCCAGCAGTGCTCAGGGGCGGGGGAATATCATGAACACTGAAGCTTTCTTT
TRBV5-8	.	.	TRBJ2-7	CASSLGVGGDLGEQYF	TGTGCCAGCAGCTTGGGGGTTGGGGGCGACCTCGGCGAGCAGTACTTC
TRBV11-3	TRBD2	.	TRBJ2-5	CASSFRPSGGGKETQYF	TGTGCCAGCAGCTTTCGTCCTAGCGGCGGTGGGAAGGAGACCCAGTACTTC
TRBV27	.	.	TRBJ2-3	CASSLRNWDSTDTQYF	TGTGCCAGCAGTTTGAGGAATTGGGACTCCACAGATACGCAGTATTTT
TRBV5-1	TRBD2	.	TRBJ2-7	CASSLRTSGGYEQYF	TGCGCCAGCAGCTTAAGGACTAGCGGGGGCTACGAGCAGTACTTC
TRBV18	.	.	TRBJ1-1	CASSPGSGFGGAEAFF	TGTGCCAGCTCACCCGGCTCGGGATTCGGCGGCGCTGAAGCTTTCTTT
TRBV19	TRBD1	.	TRBJ1-4	CASSIDTSWGQRRGLFF	TGTGCCAGTAGTATAGATACGAGTTGGGGACAGAGGAGGGGACTGTTTTTT
TRBV9	TRBD2	.	TRBJ2-7	CASSGLAGGRTYEQYF	TGTGCCAGCAGCGGACTAGCGGGGGGTCGTACCTACGAGCAGTACTTC
TRBV2	TRBD1	.	TRBJ2-7	CASSDTDRGDSYEQYF	TGTGCCAGCAGTGACACCGACAGGGGGGACTCCTACGAGCAGTACTTC
TRBV18	.	once	TRBJ2-1	CASSPLRSYNEQFF	TGTGCCAGCTCACCACTACGGTCCTACAATGAGCAGTTCTTC
TRBV5-1	.	once	TRBJ1-4	CASSAGHGVYEKLFF	TGCGCCAGCAGCGCAGGACATGGGGTCTATGAAAAACTGTTTTTT
TRBV27	.	.	TRBJ2-7	CASRGQFYEQYF	TGTGCCAGCAGGGGACAATTCTACGAGCAGTACTTC
TRBV18	TRBD1	.	TRBJ2-4	CASSPGDRRNIQYF	TGTGCCAGCTCACCAGGGGACAGGAGGAACATTCAGTACTTC